Below, 13 T cell receptor beta chains from the same sample are listed, as sequenced in a study of T cell changes during pregnancy in multiple sclerosis. The protocol was immunoSEQ multiplex PCR, while the TCRdb copy is restricted to in-frame clones and leaves out a portion. The table shows 100,000 or so clones, with roughly 92% occurring only once. Material: peripheral blood, obtained after pregnancy. The receptors were gathered from a female donor with multiple sclerosis, enrolled in a pregnancy study.

This sequence joins TRBV29-1 and TRBJ2-7; D might be TRBD2 (7 bases). CDR1 is SQVTM, CDR2 ANQGSEA, per germline. The CDR3 is 15 amino acids. Deletions cut 2 bases from V and 4 bases from J, with 18 bases between. DNA of the CDR3: TGCAGCGTTGAAAAGGAGGGGGGGCATCTTTACGAGCAGTACTTC. It is translated as CSVEKEGGHLYEQYF.

The rearrangement links TRBV30 to TRBJ2-3; TRBD2 matches at 9 bases. The germline V gene has CDR1 GTSNPN and CDR2 SVGIG (reference sequence). V was clipped by 0 bases and J by 4 bases; unmatched bases: 5. The CDR3 extends over 15 amino acids. CDR3 DNA sequence: TGTGCCTGGAGTGTCGGGGCGGGAGGGGCAGATACGCAGTATTTT. It yields the protein CAWSVGAGGADTQYF. The full variable domain, in which reference TRBV30 and TRBJ2-3 provide the parts outside the CDR3, is SQTIHQWPATLVQPVGSPLSLECTVEGTSNPNLYWYRQAAGRGLQLLFYSVGIGQISSEVPQNLSASRPQDRQFILSSKKLLLSDSGFYLCAWSVGAGGADTQYFGPGTRLTVL.

CDR3 region: CASSLAGTGVYEQYF. Here the CDR3 DNA reads TGCGCCAGCAGCTTGGCCGGGACAGGGGTTTACGAGCAGTACTTC. V gene TRBV5-1 combines with J gene TRBJ2-7; the match to TRBD1 covers 10 bases. V shed 0 bases and J 4 bases; nucleotides not matched to a gene: 4. CDR1 and CDR2 from the germline V gene are SGHRS and YFSETQ. The CDR3 loop spans 15 amino acids.

This chain joins TRBV7-6 and TRBJ1-2, with 7 bases aligning to TRBD1. The CDR3 is 19 amino acids. From germline, CDR1 is SGHVS and CDR2 FNYEAQ. J lost 6 bases, V lost 4 bases, and 23 bases had no gene match. The DNA for the CDR3 is TGTGCCAGCAGCTCAGATCCGGGACAGACCTTACTTGGGGTGGATGGCTACACCTTC. It encodes CASSSDPGQTLLGVDGYTF.

This chain links TRBV2 with TRBJ1-2; no firm D call. This CDR3 comprises 14 residues. The germline CDR1 and CDR2 sequences are SNHLY and FYNNEI. V lost 2 bases and J 8 bases, leaving 15 bases between the germline ends. DNA for the CDR3: TGTGCCAGCAGTGAACTCAAATACGTTCAGGGCTACACCTTC. Translation gives CASSELKYVQGYTF.

This chain's CDR3 is CASSPLGQGTEAFF. The DNA for the CDR3 is TGTGCCAGCAGTCCGCTTGGACAGGGGACTGAAGCTTTCTTT. The rearrangement links TRBV25-1 to TRBJ1-1; the match to TRBD1 covers 9 bases. Per the germline V gene, CDR1 is MGHDK and CDR2 is SYGVNS. The CDR3 covers 14 residues. V dropped 5 bases and J dropped 5; count of bases not matched to a gene: 6.

The chain carries TRBV29-1 and TRBJ2-1, with 8 bases aligning to TRBD1. Germline-derived CDR1 and CDR2 are SQVTM and ANQGSEA. Trimming took 6 bases from V and 7 from J; bases not matched to a gene: 11. The length of the CDR3 is 14 residues. CDR3 loop: CSVAGMTGVNEQFF. The CDR3, as DNA: TGCAGCGTGGCGGGCATGACAGGGGTGAATGAGCAGTTCTTC.

This clone was recorded once. This chain uses TRBV15 with TRBJ2-1; the D gene is possibly TRBD2 (6 bases). The CDR3 is 14 residues long. V lost 1 base and J 5 bases, leaving 9 bases between the germline ends. Germline CDR1 and CDR2: LNHNV and YYDKDF (reference sequence). CDR3 nucleotide sequence: TGTGCCACCAGCAGAGGGGACTCGAACAATGAGCAGTTCTTC. Amino acids: CATSRGDSNNEQFF.

The rearrangement uses TRBV28 and TRBJ2-7; 11 nucleotides agree with TRBD2. Germline CDR1 and CDR2: MDHEN and SYDVKM. The CDR3 length is 15 residues. The trim removed 6 bases at V and 0 bases at J, leaving 4 bases unmatched. This CDR3 reads CASRRTSGSSYEQYF. The CDR3 region has the DNA TGTGCCAGCAGGCGTACTAGCGGGAGCTCCTACGAGCAGTACTTC.

The chain recombines TRBV7-2 with TRBJ2-1; no definite D call. The V and J ends lost 8 bases and 5 bases respectively, with 19 bases between them. From germline, CDR1 is SGHTA and CDR2 FQGNSA. The CDR3 has 15 amino acids. The CDR3 region is CASDSSPILDNEQFF. The DNA of the CDR3 is TGTGCCAGCGATTCGAGTCCTATTCTAGACAATGAGCAGTTCTTC.

The chain uses TRBV7-2 and TRBJ2-7, with a tentative D call TRBD2 (5 bases). The CDR3 length is 13 residues. Germline loops: CDR1 SGHTA, CDR2 FQGNSA. Between the trimmed V and J ends, which lost 2 bases and 2 bases, there was a span of 7 bases. CDR3 in DNA: TGTGCCAGCAGCTTATGGGAGCCCTACGAGCAGTACTTC. It yields the protein CASSLWEPYEQYF.

The chain employs TRBV2 and TRBJ1-4, with D possibly being TRBD1 (5 bases). Looked up from germline, CDR1 is SNHLY and CDR2 is FYNNEI. The V end was cut by 0 bases, the J end by 10 bases, with 9 bases between. The CDR3 runs to 13 residues. CDR3 coding DNA: TGTGCCAGCAGTGAAGCAGTGGACATAAAACTGTTTTTT. Translating it yields CASSEAVDIKLFF.

The V gene is TRBV27, the J gene TRBJ2-3, with TRBD2 matching 12 bases. The CDR3 totals 17 residues. The V gene end was trimmed by 2 bases and the J gene end by 2 bases; junction bases not matched to a gene: 5. CDR1 MNHEY and CDR2 SMNVEV come from the germline V gene (reference sequence). The DNA for the CDR3 is TGTGCCAGCAGTTTAACGACTAGCGGGAGTATCACAGATACGCAGTATTTT. It specifies CASSLTTSGSITDTQYF.